The entry that follows covers one TCR beta chain sequence. Its antigen is as yet unknown. The source of the sample is a study of vaccination effects on CD4 cells after COVID-19. Generated by immunoSEQ multiplex PCR, the TCRdb table keeps only in-frame clones and is missing some. This table holds approximately 40,000 clones, 70% found once. Within the ViraFEST assay, antigen-specific CD4+ T cells underwent expansion with viral peptide pools prior to sequencing. Having been cultured for approximately ten days, the cells underwent CD4+ T cell isolation. Testing of the vaccine recipients showed negative nucleocapsid antibodies and no prior SARS-CoV-2 infection. Germline CDR1 reads SEHNR; CDR2 reads FQNEAQ (reference sequence). The CDR3 totals 18 residues. Trimming cost V 5 bases and J 1 base, with 18 bases left between them.

The chain combines TRBV7-9 with TRBJ2-6, with a possible D match to TRBD2 (5 bases). Sequenced here: CD4+ T cells from PBMCs cultured with SARS-CoV-2 spike peptides, sampled before COVID-19 vaccination. The sequence was obtained from a human donor who received a COVID-19 vaccine. DNA of the CDR3: TGTGCCAGCAGCGTGTGGGGAGCCCGTTTTTCTGGGGCCAACGTCCTGACTTTC. This sequence encodes CASSVWGARFSGANVLTF.